Below are 11 T cell receptor beta chains sequenced from a single sample in a study of blood T cell repertoires in COVID-19. Sequenced by immunoSEQ multiplex PCR; TCRdb stores in-frame clones only, minus some. The table includes tens of thousands of clones, around 83% detected once. Sequencing used peripheral blood. The receptors shown here come from a middle-aged man with acute or convalescent COVID-19.

V gene TRBV7-9 combines with J gene TRBJ1-5; D possibly corresponds to TRBD1 (6 bases). Germline CDR1 reads SEHNR; CDR2 reads FQNEAQ (reference sequence). This CDR3 has 17 residues. Trimming removed 1 base at V and 0 bases at J, with 13 bases between. CDR3: CASSLEAGVNSNQPQHF. For the CDR3, the DNA is TGTGCCAGCAGCTTAGAAGCAGGGGTCAATAGCAATCAGCCCCAGCATTTT.

This chain links TRBV4-1 with TRBJ2-1; 12 bases map to TRBD2. The germline gives CDR1 MGHRA, CDR2 YSYEKL. J gave up 7 bases and V 4 bases, and 17 bases lay outside the gene matches. The CDR3 runs to 19 residues. CDR3 sequence: CASSPTALRLAGGNNEQFF. CDR3 in DNA: TGCGCCAGCAGCCCCACGGCCCTCCGGCTAGCGGGAGGGAATAATGAGCAGTTCTTC.

The V gene is TRBV18, the J gene TRBJ2-3; TRBD2 aligns across 11 bases. Germline values: CDR1 KGHSH, CDR2 LQKENI. The V gene end was trimmed by 0 bases and the J gene end by 0 bases; junction bases not matched to a gene: 5. This CDR3 spans 18 amino acids. The CDR3 sequence: CASSPPPLAGASTDTQYF. The CDR3 DNA sequence: TGTGCCAGCTCACCACCCCCACTAGCGGGGGCCAGCACAGATACGCAGTATTTT.

The chain joins TRBV18 to TRBJ1-1; no reliable D call. The CDR3 covers 13 residues. Germline V gene sequence: CDR1 KGHSH, CDR2 LQKENI. V was cut by 6 bases and J by 1 base, with 9 bases left in between. The CDR3 nucleotides are TGTGCCAGCTCGCCGGAGAGGAACACTGAAGCTTTCTTT. Its protein is CASSPERNTEAFF.

The chain joins TRBV11-3 to TRBJ2-1, with 11 bases that match TRBD2. Germline CDR1 SGHNT, CDR2 YENEEA. The V gene end was trimmed by 5 bases and the J gene end by 5 bases; junction bases not matched to a gene: 14. The CDR3 extends over 18 amino acids. CDR3 sequence reads: CASSDYIGGLAGDNEQFF. The CDR3 nucleotides read TGTGCCAGCAGCGATTATATAGGAGGACTAGCGGGTGACAATGAGCAGTTCTTC.

This clone turned up a few times. The chain recombines TRBV5-1 with TRBJ1-2; D call uncertain. Trimming removed 4 bases at V and 0 bases at J, with 10 bases between. This CDR3 is built from 14 residues. Germline V gene sequence: CDR1 SGHRS, CDR2 YFSETQ. In DNA form, the CDR3 reads TGCGCCAGCAGCCGGACTTTAGCTAACTATGGCTACACCTTC. This gives the protein CASSRTLANYGYTF.

The genes are TRBV7-9 and TRBJ2-5; D gene unclear. The CDR3 has 14 amino acids. Trimming took 5 bases from V and 5 from J, leaving 15 bases between them. CDR1 and CDR2 (germline): SEHNR, FQNEAQ (reference sequence). CDR3: CASSEPAEYETQYF. Here the CDR3 DNA reads TGTGCCAGCAGCGAGCCCGCTGAGTATGAGACCCAGTACTTC.

The chain is built from TRBV27 and TRBJ2-7, with a weak D call TRBD2 (5 bases). The CDR3 loop spans 12 amino acids. Germline V lookup: CDR1 MNHEY, CDR2 SMNVEV (reference sequence). Trimming took off 2 bases at V and 6 bases at J, with 8 bases between the two ends. CDR3 sequence (DNA): TGTGCCAGCAGTTTACTCGAGGGCGAGCAGTACTTC. Its translation: CASSLLEGEQYF.

The rearrangement links TRBV6-5 to TRBJ2-1, with a weak D call TRBD2 (6 bases). CDR1 and CDR2 (germline): MNHEY, SVGAGI. CDR3 length equals 12 residues. V dropped 6 bases and J dropped 9 bases, with 12 bases sitting between them. The CDR3: CASSRPGGEQFF. The CDR3 DNA reads as TGTGCCAGCAGCCGACCCGGGGGTGAGCAGTTCTTC.

The J gene is TRBJ2-3, the V gene TRBV7-2, with D possibly matching TRBD2 (5 bases). V dropped 6 bases and J dropped 1 base, with 14 bases sitting between them. Germline V CDR1 and CDR2: SGHTA, FQGNSA. The CDR3 loop spans 15 amino acids. CDR3 loop: CASRQLAGGTDTQYF. For the CDR3, the DNA is TGTGCCAGCAGACAACTGGCGGGTGGCACAGATACGCAGTATTTT.

The rearrangement uses TRBV6-5 and TRBJ1-2; 9 positions agree with TRBD1. V lost 6 bases to trimming and J lost 6 bases; unmatched junction nucleotides: 11. CDR3 length equals 15 residues. Germline CDR1 and CDR2: MNHEY and SVGAGI. As DNA, the CDR3 is TGTGCCAGCAGGAAGGGGACAGGGCCTGGAAATGGCTACACCTTC. Translated, it gives CASRKGTGPGNGYTF.